The 17 T cell receptor beta chains reported below all come from one sample, sequenced in a study of blood T cells in healthy people across ages (dated by TCRdb to the mid-2010s). Preparation of the library involved 5' RACE. These reads were obtained on an Illumina HiSeq 2500. A second PCR of roughly 6 to 11 cycles was run with a J-beta primer mix and a sample-barcoded 5' primer. TCRdb reprocessing: public reads trimmed at Q25 with fastp, clones called with MiXCR, in-frame beta chains kept. Every entry covers one CDR3 protein and lists the most common genes and DNA from its rows. Counted in this sample were 800,000 to 950,000 distinct CDR3 sequences; approximately 32% of them appeared once. The ten largest make up about 10% of the sample. The sample also formed part of further work on T cells of mothers and their children.

Sequenced material: blood. The receptor source for this set is a woman aged 40 to 49 in good health.

Points on this clonotype: Being one base from a much bigger clone, this may be a read error. The V and J genes are TRBV4-2 and TRBJ2-7; TRBD1 aligns across 9 bases. The junction had 11 bases not matched to a gene; V was cut back by 2 bases and J by 3 bases. Germline loops: CDR1 LGHNA, CDR2 YNFKEQ. CDR3 size: 17 residues. The CDR3 nucleotides read TGTGCCAGCAGCCAATCCCTAGCCGGGACAGGGCGCTACGAGCAGTACTTC. Translation: CASSQSLAGTGRYEQYF.

This clonotype was observed a single time. The chain recombines TRBV10-3 with TRBJ2-1, with unresolved D. Germline assignment: CDR1 ENHRY and CDR2 SYGVKD. V was clipped by 4 bases and J by 4 bases, with 5 bases between them. CDR3 length equals 12 residues. CDR3: CAISANYNEQFF. In DNA form, the CDR3 reads TGTGCCATCAGTGCGAATTACAATGAGCAGTTCTTC.

At least ten counts were recorded for this clonotype. This chain links TRBV2 with TRBJ2-7, with 7 bases lining up with TRBD1. The CDR3 consists of 15 residues. The ends lost 2 bases at V and 0 bases at J; junction bases unmatched: 4. The germline V gene encodes CDR1 SNHLY and CDR2 FYNNEI. The CDR3 sequence: CASSEPAGGSYEQYF. The CDR3 region has the DNA TGTGCCAGCAGTGAACCGGCAGGGGGCTCCTACGAGCAGTACTTC.

The chain carries TRBV28 and TRBJ1-5, with 8 bases that match TRBD1. The trim removed 2 bases at V and 7 bases at J, leaving 10 bases unmatched. Per the germline V gene, CDR1 is MDHEN and CDR2 is SYDVKM. This CDR3 comprises 16 residues. CDR3 amino acids: CASSLPPDRGGQPQHF. The CDR3 DNA sequence: TGTGCCAGCAGTTTACCCCCCGACAGGGGAGGCCAGCCCCAGCATTTT.

This chain links TRBV7-2 with TRBJ2-5; D is uncertain. The CDR3 consists of 15 residues. V was trimmed by 1 base and J by 1 base, leaving 10 bases between them. CDR1 is SGHTA and CDR2 is FQGNSA in the germline V gene. The CDR3 DNA reads TGTGCCAGCAGCTTAGAGTGGGCTCCCCAAGAGACCCAGTACTTC. Amino acids: CASSLEWAPQETQYF.

This clonotype appeared a few times. The chain has TRBV7-2 and TRBJ1-4; TRBD1 might be the D (5 bases). Trimming removed 7 bases at V and 8 bases at J, with 17 bases between. CDR3 length: 14 amino acids. Per germline, CDR1 SGHTA and CDR2 FQGNSA. The CDR3 sequence: CASTLQGTREKLFF. In nucleotides, the CDR3 is TGTGCCAGCACCCTCCAGGGTACTAGGGAAAAACTGTTTTTT.

This chain links TRBV7-3 with TRBJ1-2; the match to TRBD1 covers 10 bases. The CDR3 covers 15 residues. Germline V lookup: CDR1 SGHTA, CDR2 FQGTGA. Trimming took 4 bases from V and 4 from J; bases not matched to a gene: 6. CDR3 nucleotide sequence: TGTGCCAGCAGCTCCGGGACAGGGGACCCCTATGGCTACACCTTC. The encoded protein is CASSSGTGDPYGYTF.

This clonotype has a count of ten or more. Written as DNA, the CDR3 is TGTGCCAGCAGTTTAAGGGACAGGCACTATGGCTACACCTTC. Its translation: CASSLRDRHYGYTF. The rearrangement links TRBV27 to TRBJ1-2; 8 bases line up with TRBD1. J was trimmed by 3 bases and V by 2 bases; bases with no gene match: 2. Germline V gene lookup returns CDR1 MNHEY and CDR2 SMNVEV (reference sequence). CDR3 length: 14 residues.

With respect to this clonotype: Mismatch with germline at one junction end may stem from a read error. V gene TRBV5-1 combines with J gene TRBJ2-6; D is perhaps TRBD1 (5 bases). Germline CDR1 SGHRS, CDR2 YFSETQ. The CDR3 extends over 15 amino acids. In DNA form, the CDR3 reads TGCGCCAGCAGCTTGGAAGGGGCTGGGGTCAACGTCCTGACTTTC. This codes for CASSLEGAGVNVLTF.

V and J are TRBV7-8 and TRBJ1-1, with D perhaps TRBD1 (5 bases). The germline V gene encodes CDR1 SGHVS and CDR2 FQNEAQ. V was clipped by 1 base and J by 4 bases, with 7 bases between them. This CDR3 has 13 residues. The CDR3 protein is CASSLGRATEAFF. The DNA for the CDR3 is TGTGCCAGCAGCTTAGGCAGGGCCACTGAAGCTTTCTTT.

In its sample, this clonotype was seen many times. The V gene is TRBV4-1, the J gene TRBJ1-1; D unresolved. The germline V gene has CDR1 MGHRA and CDR2 YSYEKL. The V and J ends lost 4 bases and 1 base respectively, with 16 bases between them. The CDR3 runs 16 residues. This CDR3 reads CASSPPISLGNTEAFF. The CDR3 nucleotides are TGCGCCAGCAGCCCCCCTATTTCCTTAGGGAACACTGAAGCTTTCTTT.

This clonotype has just one count. The V gene is TRBV9, the J gene TRBJ2-4, with TRBD1 matching over 10 bases. The last part of the DNA fits TRBJ2-5 better; the J call may be wrong. The CDR3 spans 16 residues. Germline CDR1 SGDLS, CDR2 YYNGEE. The CDR3 nucleotides are TGTGCCAGCAGCCTGAGGACAGGGGGGATGACGGAGACCCAGTACTTC. Encoded protein: CASSLRTGGMTETQYF.

The table lists this clonotype with a few counts. V gene TRBV4-2 combines with J gene TRBJ2-3; perhaps TRBD2 as D (7 bases). V lost 3 bases, J lost 1 base, and 14 bases lay in between. The germline V gene encodes CDR1 LGHNA and CDR2 YNFKEQ. CDR3 length: 16 amino acids. Here the CDR3 DNA reads TGTGCCAGCAGCCACGGGACGGGGGGCCGCACAGATACGCAGTATTTT. Its translation: CASSHGTGGRTDTQYF.

V gene TRBV4-2 combines with J gene TRBJ2-3, with TRBD2 matching over 8 bases. The CDR3 runs 14 residues. Germline loops: CDR1 LGHNA, CDR2 YNFKEQ. The V segment lost 4 bases and the J segment 6 bases; nucleotides outside the gene matches: 6. CDR3 sequence (DNA): TGTGCCAGCAGCCCAAGGCGGGGGGAGGATACGCAGTATTTT. Translated: CASSPRRGEDTQYF.

The sample holds a few counts of this clonotype. This chain joins TRBV9 and TRBJ2-7, with 8 nucleotides matching TRBD1. The CDR3 is made up of 15 amino acids. Germline trimming cut 0 bases from V and 4 bases from J; bases unmatched to any gene: 6. CDR1 and CDR2 from the germline V gene are SGDLS and YYNGEE. In nucleotides, the CDR3 is TGTGCCAGCAGCGTAGGGGGACAGGCACAATACGAGCAGTACTTC. This encodes CASSVGGQAQYEQYF.

This clonotype came up once. This chain connects TRBV4-1 to TRBJ1-2; D gene unclear. The CDR3 covers 17 residues. Germline CDR1 and CDR2: MGHRA and YSYEKL. V was trimmed by 0 bases and J by 4 bases, leaving 18 bases between them. CDR3 coding DNA: TGCGCCAGCAGCCAAGAATTTCTAGGGCCCGTGGGCTATGGCTACACCTTC. Amino acids: CASSQEFLGPVGYGYTF.

This clonotype was picked up a small number of times. The rearrangement joins TRBV9 to TRBJ1-5; a possible D gene is TRBD1 (6 bases). The CDR3 consists of 15 residues. CDR1 is SGDLS, CDR2 YYNGEE, per germline. V lost 3 bases and J lost 4, with 14 bases in between. DNA for the CDR3: TGTGCCAGCAGCGGGGGGCGCGGAAAAAATCAGCCCCAGCATTTT. Translated, it gives CASSGGRGKNQPQHF.